The next 30 T cell receptor beta chains were all read from a single sample in a study of vaccination and CD4 T cells after COVID-19. Sequencing of the DNA from cultured CD4+ T cells was carried out with the Oncomine TCR Beta short-read assay. Each CDR3 protein gets one entry after TCRdb re-called the PCR reads with MiXCR. The table lists about 2,800 distinct CDR3 sequences, 22% of them singletons. No cognate antigen is known for these TCRs. Treatment here: approximately 9-day PBMC culture with coronavirus spike peptide pools or control peptides (ViraFEST assay). The source material was CD4+ T cells from blood, cultured in vitro. Every receptor here comes from a human donor who had recovered from COVID-19.

This clonotype was counted only a few times. V gene TRBV5-1 combines with J gene TRBJ2-3, with D tentatively TRBD1 or TRBD2 (5 bases each). In germline, CDR1 is SGHRS, CDR2 YFSETQ. Trimming removed 4 bases at V and 0 bases at J, with 12 bases between. This CDR3 comprises 15 residues. In nucleotides, the CDR3 is TGCGCCAGCAGCCCACTTGGGGACAGCACAGATACGCAGTATTTT. The encoded protein is CASSPLGDSTDTQYF.

The V call is TRBV9, the J call TRBJ2-3; 8 bases map to TRBD2. Unmatched junction bases numbered 11, after V lost 0 bases and J lost 8 bases. The germline V gene encodes CDR1 SGDLS and CDR2 YYNGEE. The CDR3 is 16 residues long. This chain's CDR3 is CASSVEGSGRLGTQYF. The CDR3 nucleotides read TGTGCCAGCAGCGTAGAAGGCAGCGGGAGATTGGGTACGCAGTATTTT.

The CDR3 here is CSARAPGGPGGHTF. Written as DNA, the CDR3 is TGCAGTGCTAGGGCCCCTGGGGGCCCGGGGGGCCACACCTTC. J is TRBJ1-2 and V is TRBV20-1, with D maybe TRBD1 (6 bases). With 3 bases removed from V and 12 bases from J, the gap between germline ends came to 23 bases. The germline gives CDR1 DFQATT, CDR2 SNEGSKA (reference sequence). There are 14 residues in the CDR3.

This clonotype appeared a few times. The rearrangement uses TRBV20-1 and TRBJ1-6; tentatively, D is TRBD1 (6 bases). The CDR3 is 14 amino acids. CDR1 is DFQATT, CDR2 SNEGSKA, per germline (reference sequence). With 6 bases removed from V and 6 bases from J, the gap between germline ends came to 15 bases. The CDR3 sequence: CSALRTASNSPLHF. The CDR3 nucleotides are TGCAGTGCACTCAGGACAGCTTCTAATTCACCCCTCCACTTT.

The chain carries TRBV19 and TRBJ2-7; D might be TRBD1 or TRBD2, each matching 5 bases. The CDR3 loop spans 13 amino acids. Looked up from germline, CDR1 is LNHDA and CDR2 is SQIVND (reference sequence). V lost 5 bases and J lost 5, with 13 bases in between. The CDR3, as DNA: TGTGCCAGTAGTGGGGGTCCGGGCCACGAGCAGTACTTC. It specifies CASSGGPGHEQYF. Complete variable domain (other parts from reference TRBV19 and TRBJ2-7): DGGITQSPKYLFRKEGQNVTLSCEQNLNHDAMYWYRQDPGQGLRLIYYSQIVNDFQKGDIAEGYSVSREKKESFPLTVTSAQKNPTAFYLCASSGGPGHEQYFGPGTRLTVT.

The chain is built from TRBV6-1 and TRBJ1-2, with unresolved D. This CDR3 spans 13 amino acids. Trimming removed 1 base from V and 6 bases from J, with 9 bases in between. CDR1 and CDR2 (germline): MNHNS, SASEGT. Written as DNA, the CDR3 is TGTGCCAGCAGTGAAGTATTGAAGGATGGCTACACCTTC. Protein sequence: CASSEVLKDGYTF.

The V and J genes are TRBV5-1 and TRBJ2-2; 7 bases line up with TRBD1. The CDR3 is 15 amino acids. The V and J ends lost 3 bases and 4 bases, in that order; junction bases with no gene match: 6. Germline values: CDR1 SGHRS, CDR2 YFSETQ. The DNA of the CDR3 is TGCGCCAGCAGCTCCGACAGGGTTGGCACCGGGGAGCTGTTTTTT. Translation gives CASSSDRVGTGELFF. Complete variable domain (other parts from reference TRBV5-1 and TRBJ2-2): KAGVTQTPRYLIKTRGQQVTLSCSPISGHRSVSWYQQTPGQGLQFLFEYFSETQRNKGNFPGRFSGRQFSNSRSEMNVSTLELGDSALYLCASSSDRVGTGELFFGEGSRLTVL.

The gene calls are TRBV5-1 and TRBJ1-6, with D unclear. Trimming pared 0 bases from V and 8 bases from J, leaving 12 bases between. The CDR3 extends over 15 amino acids. From germline, CDR1 is SGHRS and CDR2 YFSETQ. The CDR3, as DNA: TGCGCCAGCAGCTTGGCCTTTTTGGGTGATTCACCCCTCCACTTT. It is translated as CASSLAFLGDSPLHF.

The rearrangement links TRBV27 to TRBJ1-1; D is ambiguous. Germline CDR1 is MNHEY and CDR2 is SMNVEV (reference sequence). V was clipped by 5 bases and J by 10 bases, with 14 bases between them. CDR3 size: 12 residues. This CDR3 is CASSKINSVAFF. The DNA for the CDR3 is TGTGCCAGCAGTAAAATCAACTCAGTAGCTTTCTTT.

This clonotype has more than one count but fewer than ten. DNA for the CDR3: TGTGCCAGCAGTTTTGGGGCTCGGTACAATGAGCAGTTCTTC. It translates to CASSFGARYNEQFF. J is TRBJ2-1 and V is TRBV12-3 or TRBV12-4; maybe TRBD1 (5 bases). Between the trimmed V and J ends, which lost 3 bases and 4 bases, there was a span of 10 bases. This CDR3 contains 14 residues.

This clonotype qualifies as medium-sized. The chain couples TRBV12-3 or TRBV12-4 to TRBJ1-2; the match to TRBD1 covers 10 bases. There are 14 residues in the CDR3. Trimming took 3 bases from V and 6 from J; bases not matched to a gene: 4. The CDR3 is CASSFGTGVNGYTF. CDR3 bases: TGTGCCAGCAGTTTCGGGACAGGGGTAAATGGCTACACCTTC.

This clonotype is judged medium-sized. The V gene is TRBV6-1, the J gene TRBJ1-2; TRBD1 agrees at 11 bases. The CDR3 has 15 amino acids. From germline, CDR1 is MNHNS and CDR2 SASEGT. Trimming removed 3 bases from V and 2 bases from J; junction bases left unmatched: 2. CDR3 in amino acids: CASSEGQGVNYGYTF. The CDR3, as DNA: TGTGCCAGCAGTGAGGGACAGGGGGTGAACTATGGCTACACCTTC.

V gene TRBV6-5 combines with J gene TRBJ2-2, with D possibly TRBD1 on 5 matching bases. The CDR3 sequence is 15 residues long. The germline CDR1 and CDR2 sequences are MNHEY and SVGAGI. Trimming shortened V by 2 bases and J by 2 bases, and 9 bases separated the two germline ends. CDR3 residues: CASSYRQTNTGELFF. In DNA, the CDR3 is TGTGCCAGCAGTTACAGACAGACAAACACCGGGGAGCTGTTTTTT.

By share, this clonotype ranks as medium-sized. The chain recombines TRBV27 with TRBJ1-1; D unresolved. V was pared by 6 bases and J by 10 bases, with 15 bases between. CDR1 and CDR2 from the germline V gene are MNHEY and SMNVEV (reference sequence). This CDR3 region has 12 residues. As DNA, the CDR3 is TGTGCCAGCAGCCCCCTAGGGAGTAGAGCTTTCTTT. This translates into CASSPLGSRAFF.

A word on this clonotype: One end of the junction varies from germline; a read error may be responsible. The chain recombines TRBV6-5 with TRBJ1-6; D unresolved. The CDR3 totals 18 residues. The germline CDR1 and CDR2 sequences are MNHEY and SVGAGI. The CDR3 DNA follows: TGTGCCAGCAGTTCCAACCTCGGGGAAGTAGCCTATAATTCACCCCCCCACTTT. Encoded protein: CASSSNLGEVAYNSPPHF.

The V call is TRBV12-3 or TRBV12-4, the J call TRBJ1-1; D gene unclear. The CDR3 totals 13 residues. V shed 2 bases and J shed 6 bases, with 10 bases lying between them. The CDR3 reads CASSLSRASEAFF. CDR3 nucleotide sequence: TGTGCCAGCAGTTTAAGCAGAGCCTCTGAAGCTTTCTTT.

This clonotype is judged medium-sized. The chain employs TRBV6-5 and TRBJ1-5; D gene unclear. Germline-derived CDR1 and CDR2 are MNHEY and SVGAGI. The CDR3 contains 13 residues. V lost 4 bases to trimming and J lost 5 bases, with 9 bases between them. CDR3 coding DNA: TGTGCCAGCAGTTCATATTCCGATCAGCCCCAGCATTTT. Encoded protein: CASSSYSDQPQHF.

This clonotype showed up just a few times. This chain links TRBV12-3 or TRBV12-4 with TRBJ1-2; 7 nucleotides align to TRBD1. This CDR3 is built from 14 residues. The ends lost 6 bases at V and 7 bases at J; junction bases unmatched: 11. DNA for the CDR3: TGTGCCAGCAGATCGGGACAGTGGGGGGCTGGCTACACCTTC. Its protein is CASRSGQWGAGYTF.

This clonotype is labeled medium-sized (0.01 to 0.1%). The chain joins TRBV12-3 or TRBV12-4 to TRBJ1-2; perhaps TRBD1 as D (6 bases). Trimming stripped 7 bases from V and 0 bases from J, with 18 bases between. The CDR3 loop spans 16 amino acids. The CDR3 region is CASTNSGTHANYGYTF. CDR3 DNA sequence: TGTGCCAGCACCAATTCCGGGACACATGCTAACTATGGCTACACCTTC.

This clonotype is judged medium-sized. The chain recombines TRBV21-1 with TRBJ2-5; the table's D gene call, TRBD2, was not cross checked with the DNA. TRBV21-1 is assigned pseudogene status. This CDR3 is 18 amino acids long. The CDR3 DNA reads TGTGCCAGCAGCAAAGTGCCTAGCGGCGGAATAAAGCAAGAGACCCAGTACTTC. This gives the protein CASSKVPSGGIKQETQYF.

J is TRBJ1-2 and V is TRBV12-3 or TRBV12-4; D remains ambiguous. Trimming pared 6 bases from V and 4 bases from J, leaving 12 bases between. This CDR3 is 13 amino acids long. CDR3 region: CASSPSIPYGYTF. The CDR3 DNA follows: TGTGCCAGCAGCCCGTCCATTCCCTATGGCTACACCTTC.

This clonotype has more than one count but fewer than ten. The chain carries TRBV12-3 or TRBV12-4 and TRBJ2-1; D possibly matches TRBD1 or TRBD2 (5 bases each). The V gene lost 7 bases and the J gene lost 5 bases, with 15 bases spanning the gap. The CDR3 extends over 14 amino acids. For the CDR3, the DNA is TGTGCCAGCACCCCGAGGGGTACCGACAATGAGCAGTTCTTC. Its protein product is CASTPRGTDNEQFF.

This rearrangement joins TRBV6-1 to TRBJ1-3; D is uncertain. CDR1 MNHNS and CDR2 SASEGT come from the germline V gene. The V end lost 3 bases, the J end lost 9 bases, and 6 bases lay between the germline ends. The CDR3 spans 11 residues. CDR3 nucleotides: TGTGCCAGCAGTGAGGTTGGCACCATATATTTT. Protein sequence: CASSEVGTIYF.

Details on this clonotype: One junction end does not reproduce the germline sequence, and a read error may be involved. J is TRBJ2-7 and V is TRBV27; 7 positions match TRBD1. This CDR3 is 15 amino acids long. Germline-derived CDR1 and CDR2 are MNHEY and SMNVEV (reference sequence). The CDR3 spells CASPFPDRQGYERYF. CDR3 DNA: TGTGCCAGCCCCTTCCCCGACCGACAGGGCTACGAGCGGTACTTC.

This clonotype showed up just once. This CDR3 is CASSWELEEQYF. CDR3 nucleotides: TGTGCCAGCAGTTGGGAACTGGAAGAGCAGTACTTC. V and J are TRBV12-3 or TRBV12-4 and TRBJ2-7; D is ambiguous. V dropped 4 bases and J dropped 7 bases, with 11 bases sitting between them. The CDR3 has 12 residues.

The sample holds one count of this clonotype. V usage is TRBV5-1 and J usage is TRBJ2-2, with D maybe TRBD1 (5 bases). Trimming took off 4 bases at V and 0 bases at J, with 10 bases between the two ends. Germline V CDR1 and CDR2: SGHRS, YFSETQ. This CDR3 is 15 amino acids long. The CDR3 sequence: CASSPTVANTGELFF. The CDR3 bases are TGCGCCAGCAGCCCGACAGTAGCGAACACCGGGGAGCTGTTTTTT.

This clonotype was counted between two and nine times. This rearrangement joins TRBV2 to TRBJ2-3, with 7 bases fitting TRBD2. This CDR3 has 14 amino acids. CDR1 SNHLY and CDR2 FYNNEI come from the germline V gene. The V segment lost 7 bases and the J segment 8 bases; nucleotides outside the gene matches: 12. The CDR3 sequence: CASNPLAVGSTQYF. For the CDR3, the DNA is TGTGCCAGCAACCCTCTAGCGGTGGGGAGTACGCAGTATTTT.

The DNA for the CDR3 is TGTGCCAGCAGCCAGACACTCGTCACCGAGCAGTACTTC. This sequence encodes CASSQTLVTEQYF. This chain connects TRBV9 to TRBJ2-7; D not resolved. The CDR3 has 13 residues. The germline CDR1 and CDR2 sequences are SGDLS and YYNGEE. V was pared by 4 bases and J by 6 bases, with 14 bases between. The full variable domain, rest sourced from reference TRBV9 and TRBJ2-7, is DSGVTQTPKHLITATGQRVTLRCSPRSGDLSVYWYQQSLDQGLQFLIQYYNGEERAKGNILERFSAQQFPDLHSELNLSSLELGDSALYFCASSQTLVTEQYFGPGTRLTVT.

This chain links TRBV10-1 with TRBJ1-1; D remains unclear. CDR1 and CDR2 (germline): WNHNN, SYGVQD (reference sequence). The CDR3 contains 13 residues. V was pared by 2 bases and J by 2 bases, with 6 bases between. The CDR3 nucleotides read TGCGCCAGCAGTGAGAGTCTCAACACTGAAGCTTTCTTT. Translation gives CASSESLNTEAFF.

This chain links TRBV6-5 with TRBJ1-3; D remains unclear. Between the trimmed V and J ends, which lost 2 bases and 0 bases, there was a span of 5 bases. This CDR3 has 14 amino acids. Germline V gives CDR1 MNHEY, CDR2 SVGAGI. The CDR3 loop reads CASSYTASGNTIYF. The CDR3, as DNA: TGTGCCAGCAGTTACACTGCCTCTGGAAACACCATATATTTT.